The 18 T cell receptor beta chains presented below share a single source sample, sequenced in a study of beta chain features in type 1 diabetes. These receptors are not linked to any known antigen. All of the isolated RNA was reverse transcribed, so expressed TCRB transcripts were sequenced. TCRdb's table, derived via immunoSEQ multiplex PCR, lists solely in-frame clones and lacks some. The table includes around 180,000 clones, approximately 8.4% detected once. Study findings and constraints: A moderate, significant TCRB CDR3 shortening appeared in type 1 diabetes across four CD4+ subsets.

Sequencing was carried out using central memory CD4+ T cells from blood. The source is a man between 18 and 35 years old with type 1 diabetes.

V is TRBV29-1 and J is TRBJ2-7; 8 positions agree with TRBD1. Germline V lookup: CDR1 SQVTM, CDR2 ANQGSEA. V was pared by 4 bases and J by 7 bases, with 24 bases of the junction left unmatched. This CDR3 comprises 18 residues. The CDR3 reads CSVVYPNPRTGYLREQYF. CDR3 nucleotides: TGCAGCGTTGTTTACCCTAACCCCCGGACAGGGTATTTACGGGAGCAGTACTTC.

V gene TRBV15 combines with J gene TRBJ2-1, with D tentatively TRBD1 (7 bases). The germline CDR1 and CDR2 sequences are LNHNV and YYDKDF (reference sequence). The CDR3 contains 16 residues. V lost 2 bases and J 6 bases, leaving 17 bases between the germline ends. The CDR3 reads CATSRQGGAEVNEQFF. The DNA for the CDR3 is TGTGCCACCAGCAGACAGGGGGGAGCCGAGGTCAATGAGCAGTTCTTC.

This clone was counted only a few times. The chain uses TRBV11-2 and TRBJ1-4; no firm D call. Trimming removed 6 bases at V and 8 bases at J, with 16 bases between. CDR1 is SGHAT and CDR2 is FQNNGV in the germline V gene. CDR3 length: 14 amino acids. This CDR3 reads CASSPEFRGEKLFF. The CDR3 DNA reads TGTGCCAGCAGTCCTGAGTTTCGAGGGGAAAAACTGTTTTTT.

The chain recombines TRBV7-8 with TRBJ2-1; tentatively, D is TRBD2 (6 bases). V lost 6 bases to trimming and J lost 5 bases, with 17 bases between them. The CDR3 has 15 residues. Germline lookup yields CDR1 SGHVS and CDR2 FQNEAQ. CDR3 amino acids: CASRRTSTTDNEQFF. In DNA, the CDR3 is TGTGCCAGCAGGCGAACTAGCACCACAGACAATGAGCAGTTCTTC.

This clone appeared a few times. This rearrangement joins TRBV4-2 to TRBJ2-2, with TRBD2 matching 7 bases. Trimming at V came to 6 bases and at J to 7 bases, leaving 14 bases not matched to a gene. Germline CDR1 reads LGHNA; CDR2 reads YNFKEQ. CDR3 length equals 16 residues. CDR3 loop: CASSLVKAGLGGELFF. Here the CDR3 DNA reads TGTGCCAGCAGTCTTGTGAAAGCGGGGCTCGGCGGGGAGCTGTTTTTT.

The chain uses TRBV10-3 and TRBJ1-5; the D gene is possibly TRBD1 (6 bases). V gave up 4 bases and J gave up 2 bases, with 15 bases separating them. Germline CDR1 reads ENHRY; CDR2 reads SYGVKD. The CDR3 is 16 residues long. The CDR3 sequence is CAISGTGLSGNQPQHF. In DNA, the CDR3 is TGTGCCATCAGTGGCACAGGGCTAAGTGGCAATCAGCCCCAGCATTTT.

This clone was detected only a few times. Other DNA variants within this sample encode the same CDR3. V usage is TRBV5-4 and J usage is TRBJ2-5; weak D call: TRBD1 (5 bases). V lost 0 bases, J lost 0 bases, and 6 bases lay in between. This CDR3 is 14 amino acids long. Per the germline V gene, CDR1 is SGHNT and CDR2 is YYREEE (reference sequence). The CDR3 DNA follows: TGTGCCAGCAGCTTGGCAGGGTACCAAGAGACCCAGTACTTC. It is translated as CASSLAGYQETQYF.

Here the CDR3 reads CASSQSSGRETQYF. CDR3 DNA: TGCGCCAGCAGCCAATCAAGCGGGAGAGAGACCCAGTACTTC. The chain links TRBV4-1 to TRBJ2-5; 8 bases match TRBD2. The germline gives CDR1 MGHRA, CDR2 YSYEKL. J lost 4 bases, V lost 2 bases, and 3 bases had no gene match. CDR3 length: 14 residues.

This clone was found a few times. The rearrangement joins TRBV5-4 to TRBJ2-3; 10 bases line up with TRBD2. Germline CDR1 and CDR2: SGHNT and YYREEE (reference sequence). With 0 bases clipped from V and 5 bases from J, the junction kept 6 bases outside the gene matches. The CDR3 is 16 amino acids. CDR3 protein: CASSLVSGGLGDTQYF. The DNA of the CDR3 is TGTGCCAGCAGCTTGGTTAGCGGGGGGCTTGGAGATACGCAGTATTTT.

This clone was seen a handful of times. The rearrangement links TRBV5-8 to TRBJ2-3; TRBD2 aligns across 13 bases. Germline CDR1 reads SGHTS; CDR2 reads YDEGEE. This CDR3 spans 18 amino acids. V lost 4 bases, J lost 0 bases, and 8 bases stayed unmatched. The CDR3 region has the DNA TGTGCCAGCAGCACGGGGACTAGCGGGGACCAAAGCACAGATACGCAGTATTTT. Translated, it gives CASSTGTSGDQSTDTQYF.

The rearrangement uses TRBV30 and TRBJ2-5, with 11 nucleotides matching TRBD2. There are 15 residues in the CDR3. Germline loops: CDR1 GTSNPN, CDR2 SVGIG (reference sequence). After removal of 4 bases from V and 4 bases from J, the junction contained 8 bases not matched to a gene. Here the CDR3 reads CAWTIAGGTRETQYF. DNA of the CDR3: TGTGCCTGGACCATAGCGGGGGGGACGAGAGAGACCCAGTACTTC.

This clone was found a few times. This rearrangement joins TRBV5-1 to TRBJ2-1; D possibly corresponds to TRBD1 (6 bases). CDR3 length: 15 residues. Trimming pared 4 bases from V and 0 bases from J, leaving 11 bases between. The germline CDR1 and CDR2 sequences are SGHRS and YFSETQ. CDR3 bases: TGCGCCAGCAGCCCTGGGACAAACTCCTACAATGAGCAGTTCTTC. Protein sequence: CASSPGTNSYNEQFF.

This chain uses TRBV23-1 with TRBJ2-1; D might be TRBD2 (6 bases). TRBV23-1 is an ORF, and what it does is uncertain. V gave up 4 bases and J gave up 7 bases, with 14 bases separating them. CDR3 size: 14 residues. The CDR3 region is CASSLGEEGNEQFF. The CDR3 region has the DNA TGCGCCAGCAGTCTGGGGGAGGAGGGTAATGAGCAGTTCTTC.

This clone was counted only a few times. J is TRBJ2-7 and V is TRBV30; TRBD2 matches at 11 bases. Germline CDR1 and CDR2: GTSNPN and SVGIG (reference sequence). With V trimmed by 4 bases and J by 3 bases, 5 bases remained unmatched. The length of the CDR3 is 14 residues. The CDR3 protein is CAWTNGTSGYEQYF. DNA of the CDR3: TGTGCCTGGACAAACGGGACTAGCGGCTACGAGCAGTACTTC.

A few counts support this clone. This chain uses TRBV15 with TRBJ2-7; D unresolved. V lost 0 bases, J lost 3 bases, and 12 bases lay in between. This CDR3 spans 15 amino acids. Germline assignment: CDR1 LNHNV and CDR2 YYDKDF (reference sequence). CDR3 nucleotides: TGTGCCACCAGCAGAGATAGAAACTATCGCTACGAGCAGTACTTC. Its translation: CATSRDRNYRYEQYF.

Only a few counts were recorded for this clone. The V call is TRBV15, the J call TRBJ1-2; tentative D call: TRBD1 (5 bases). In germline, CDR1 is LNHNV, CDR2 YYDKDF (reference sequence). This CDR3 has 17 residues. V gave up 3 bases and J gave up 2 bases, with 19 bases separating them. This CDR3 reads CATSSRDSPQSNYGYTF. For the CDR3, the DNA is TGTGCCACCAGCAGTCGGGACTCCCCTCAATCCAACTATGGCTACACCTTC.

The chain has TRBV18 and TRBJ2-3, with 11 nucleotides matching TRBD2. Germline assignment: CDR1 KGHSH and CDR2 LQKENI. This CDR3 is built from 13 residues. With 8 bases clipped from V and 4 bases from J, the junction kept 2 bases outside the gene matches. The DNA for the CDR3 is TGTGCCAGCGCTAGCGGGGGGCCAGATACGCAGTATTTT. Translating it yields CASASGGPDTQYF.

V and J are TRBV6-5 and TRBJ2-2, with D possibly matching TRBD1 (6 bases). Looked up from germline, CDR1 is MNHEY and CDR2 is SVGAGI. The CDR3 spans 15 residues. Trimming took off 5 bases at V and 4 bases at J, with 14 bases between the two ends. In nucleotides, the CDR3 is TGTGCCAGCAGTCCCCGGGACACGGGCACCGGGGAGCTGTTTTTT. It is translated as CASSPRDTGTGELFF.